This T cell receptor beta chain was identified in a study of beta chain features in type 1 diabetes. V was pared by 0 bases and J by 5 bases, with 7 bases of the junction left unmatched. From germline, CDR1 is SGHAT and CDR2 FQNNGV. The CDR3 contains 16 residues. As for this clone: What it binds is not known.

The study's findings and limits: Patients with Type 1 diabetes showed moderately but significantly shorter TCRB CDR3s in all four CD4+ subsets. An over-representation of cells with high TCR expression could result from cDNA sequencing.

The entirety of the isolated RNA underwent reverse transcription, so expressed TCRB transcripts were sequenced. TCRdb keeps only in-frame clones here, not all; method: immunoSEQ multiplex PCR. The sample shows approximately 200,000 clones, around 10% of them seen only once. This sequence originates from a woman between 18 and 29 years old in good health. The V gene is TRBV11-2, the J gene TRBJ2-7, with 10 positions matching TRBD2. The specimen was naive CD4+ T cells from blood. The CDR3 DNA reads TGTGCCAGCAGCTTAGACGGCCTAGCGGGAGATAACGAGCAGTACTTC. Protein: CASSLDGLAGDNEQYF.